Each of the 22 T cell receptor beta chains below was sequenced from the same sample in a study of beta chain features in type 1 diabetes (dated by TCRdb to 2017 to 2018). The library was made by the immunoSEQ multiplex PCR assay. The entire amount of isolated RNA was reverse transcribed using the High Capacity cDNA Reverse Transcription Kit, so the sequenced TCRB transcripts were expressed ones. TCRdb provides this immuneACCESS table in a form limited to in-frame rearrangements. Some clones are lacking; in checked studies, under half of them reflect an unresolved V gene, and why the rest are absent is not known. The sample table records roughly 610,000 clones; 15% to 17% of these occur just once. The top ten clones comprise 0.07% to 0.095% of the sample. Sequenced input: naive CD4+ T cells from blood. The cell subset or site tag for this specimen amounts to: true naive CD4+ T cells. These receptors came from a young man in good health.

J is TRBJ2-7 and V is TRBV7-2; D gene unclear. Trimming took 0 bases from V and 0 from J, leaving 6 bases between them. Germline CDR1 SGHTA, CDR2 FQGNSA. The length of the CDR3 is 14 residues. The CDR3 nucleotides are TGTGCCAGCAGCTTAGCGAGGAGCTCCTACGAGCAGTACTTC. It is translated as CASSLARSSYEQYF. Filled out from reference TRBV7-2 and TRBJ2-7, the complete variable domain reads GAGVSQSPSNKVTEKGKDVELRCDPISGHTALYWYRQSLGQGLEFLIYFQGNSAPDKSGLPSDRFSAERTGGSVSTLTIQRTQQEDSAVYLCASSLARSSYEQYFGPGTRLTVT.

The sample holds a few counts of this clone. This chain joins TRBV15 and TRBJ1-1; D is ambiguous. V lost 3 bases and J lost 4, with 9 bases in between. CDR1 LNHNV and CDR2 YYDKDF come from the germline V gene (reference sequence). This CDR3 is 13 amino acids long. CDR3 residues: CATSSVLLTEAFF. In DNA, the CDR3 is TGTGCCACCAGCAGTGTGCTCCTCACTGAAGCTTTCTTT.

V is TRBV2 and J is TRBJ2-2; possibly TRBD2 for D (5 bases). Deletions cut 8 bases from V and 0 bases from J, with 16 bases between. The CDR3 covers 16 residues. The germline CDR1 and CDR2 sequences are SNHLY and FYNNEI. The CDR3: CASDSEGATNTGELFF. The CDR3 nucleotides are TGTGCCAGCGATAGCGAGGGCGCTACGAACACCGGGGAGCTGTTTTTT.

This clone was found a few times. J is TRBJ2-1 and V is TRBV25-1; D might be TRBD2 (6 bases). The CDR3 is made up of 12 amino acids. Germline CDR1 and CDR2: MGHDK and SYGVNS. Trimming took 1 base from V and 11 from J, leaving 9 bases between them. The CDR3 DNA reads TGTGCCAGCAGTGAATCAGGGAGGAAGCAGTTCTTC. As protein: CASSESGRKQFF.

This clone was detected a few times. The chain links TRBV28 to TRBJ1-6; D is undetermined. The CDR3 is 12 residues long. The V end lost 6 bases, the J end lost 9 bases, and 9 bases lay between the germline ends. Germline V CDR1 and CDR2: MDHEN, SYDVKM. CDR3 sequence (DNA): TGTGCCAGCAGGGAGGGTGGTTCACCCCTCCACTTT. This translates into CASREGGSPLHF.

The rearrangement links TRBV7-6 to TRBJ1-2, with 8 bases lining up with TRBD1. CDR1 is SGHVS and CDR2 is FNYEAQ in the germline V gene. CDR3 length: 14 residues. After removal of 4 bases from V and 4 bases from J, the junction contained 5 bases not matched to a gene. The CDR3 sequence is CASSSGQGGYGYTF. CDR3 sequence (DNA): TGTGCCAGCAGCTCCGGACAGGGCGGCTATGGCTACACCTTC.

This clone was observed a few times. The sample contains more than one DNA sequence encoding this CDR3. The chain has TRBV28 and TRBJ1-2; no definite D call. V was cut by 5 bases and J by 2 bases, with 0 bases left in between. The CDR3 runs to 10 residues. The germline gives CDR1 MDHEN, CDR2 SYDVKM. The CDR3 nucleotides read TGTGCCAGCAGTAACTATGGCTACACCTTC. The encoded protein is CASSNYGYTF.

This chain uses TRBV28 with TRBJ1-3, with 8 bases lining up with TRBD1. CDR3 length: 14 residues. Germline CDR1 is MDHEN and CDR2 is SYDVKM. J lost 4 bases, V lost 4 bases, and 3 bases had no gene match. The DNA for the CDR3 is TGTGCCAGCAGTTGGACAGGGAACGGAAACACCATATATTTT. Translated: CASSWTGNGNTIYF.

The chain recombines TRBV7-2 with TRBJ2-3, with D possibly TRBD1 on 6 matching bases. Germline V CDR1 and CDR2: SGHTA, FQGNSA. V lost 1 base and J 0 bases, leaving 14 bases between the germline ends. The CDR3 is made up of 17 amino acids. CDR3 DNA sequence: TGTGCCAGCAGCTTAGTTGTATGGACAGCGAGCACAGATACGCAGTATTTT. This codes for CASSLVVWTASTDTQYF.

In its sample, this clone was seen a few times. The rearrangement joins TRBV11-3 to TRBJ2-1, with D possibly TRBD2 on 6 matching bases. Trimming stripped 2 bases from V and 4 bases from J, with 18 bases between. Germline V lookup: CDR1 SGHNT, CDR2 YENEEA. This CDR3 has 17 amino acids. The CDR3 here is CASSLRGAKAGYNEQFF. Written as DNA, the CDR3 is TGTGCCAGCAGCTTAAGAGGCGCAAAGGCGGGGTACAATGAGCAGTTCTTC.

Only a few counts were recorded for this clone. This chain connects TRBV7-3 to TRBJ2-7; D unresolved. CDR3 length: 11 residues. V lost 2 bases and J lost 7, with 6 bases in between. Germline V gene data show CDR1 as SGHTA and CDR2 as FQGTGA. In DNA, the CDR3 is TGTGCCAGCAGCTTACTCCGGGAGCAGTACTTC. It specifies CASSLLREQYF.

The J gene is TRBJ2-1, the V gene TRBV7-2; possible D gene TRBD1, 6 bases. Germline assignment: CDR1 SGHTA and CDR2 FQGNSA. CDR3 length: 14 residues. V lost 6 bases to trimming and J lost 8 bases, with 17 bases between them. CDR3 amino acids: CASRRQVGMDEQFF. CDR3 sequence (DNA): TGTGCCAGCAGACGACAGGTTGGTATGGATGAGCAGTTCTTC. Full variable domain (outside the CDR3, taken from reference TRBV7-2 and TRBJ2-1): GAGVSQSPSNKVTEKGKDVELRCDPISGHTALYWYRQSLGQGLEFLIYFQGNSAPDKSGLPSDRFSAERTGGSVSTLTIQRTQQEDSAVYLCASRRQVGMDEQFFGPGTRLTVL.

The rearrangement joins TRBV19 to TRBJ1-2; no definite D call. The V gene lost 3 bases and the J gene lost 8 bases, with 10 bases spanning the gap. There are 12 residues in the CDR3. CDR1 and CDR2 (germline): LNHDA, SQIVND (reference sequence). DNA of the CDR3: TGTGCCAGTAGTATTTCGGGTCTCGGCTACACCTTC. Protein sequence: CASSISGLGYTF.

CDR3 sequence (DNA): TGCAGCGTTCAGGGGACTAATAGCAATCAGCCCCAGCATTTT. It specifies CSVQGTNSNQPQHF. The chain has TRBV29-1 and TRBJ1-5; tentatively, D is TRBD1 (6 bases). Germline V CDR1 and CDR2: SQVTM, ANQGSEA. V was shortened by 5 bases and J by 0 bases, with 11 bases between the two germline ends. This CDR3 spans 14 amino acids.

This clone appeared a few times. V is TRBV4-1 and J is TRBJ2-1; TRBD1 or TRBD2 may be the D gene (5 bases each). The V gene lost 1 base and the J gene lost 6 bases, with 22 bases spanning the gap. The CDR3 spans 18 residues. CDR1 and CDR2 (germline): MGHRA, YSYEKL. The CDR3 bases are TGCGCCAGCAGCCAAGTGGGGACCCGGGACCCCCATCCCAATGAGCAGTTCTTC. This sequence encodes CASSQVGTRDPHPNEQFF.

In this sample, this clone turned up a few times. Here the CDR3 reads CASSTRSYSNQPQHF. CDR3 sequence (DNA): TGTGCCAGCAGTACCAGATCATATAGCAATCAGCCCCAGCATTTT. The V and J genes are TRBV28 and TRBJ1-5; no definite D call. The germline V gene has CDR1 MDHEN and CDR2 SYDVKM. Trimming shortened V by 5 bases and J by 0 bases, and 11 bases separated the two germline ends. The CDR3 runs 15 residues.

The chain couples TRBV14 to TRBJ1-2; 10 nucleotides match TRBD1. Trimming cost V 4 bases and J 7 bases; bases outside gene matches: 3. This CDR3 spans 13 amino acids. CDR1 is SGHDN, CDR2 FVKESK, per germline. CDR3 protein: CASSRDRGFGYTF. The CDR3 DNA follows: TGTGCCAGCAGCCGGGACAGGGGTTTTGGCTACACCTTC.

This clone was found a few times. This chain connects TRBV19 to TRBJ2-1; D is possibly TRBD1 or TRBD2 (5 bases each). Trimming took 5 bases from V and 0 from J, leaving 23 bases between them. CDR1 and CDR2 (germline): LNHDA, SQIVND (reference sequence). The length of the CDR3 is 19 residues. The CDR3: CASSQRGTPSMSSYNEQFF. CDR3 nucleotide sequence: TGTGCCAGTAGTCAAAGAGGGACCCCGAGTATGAGCTCCTACAATGAGCAGTTCTTC.

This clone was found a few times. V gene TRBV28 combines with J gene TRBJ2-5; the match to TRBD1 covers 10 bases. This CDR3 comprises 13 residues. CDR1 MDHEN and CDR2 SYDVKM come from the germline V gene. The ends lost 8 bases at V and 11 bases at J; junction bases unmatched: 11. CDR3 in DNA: TGTGCCAGCCGGGGGACAGGGGATCCGGAGCAGTACTTC. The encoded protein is CASRGTGDPEQYF.

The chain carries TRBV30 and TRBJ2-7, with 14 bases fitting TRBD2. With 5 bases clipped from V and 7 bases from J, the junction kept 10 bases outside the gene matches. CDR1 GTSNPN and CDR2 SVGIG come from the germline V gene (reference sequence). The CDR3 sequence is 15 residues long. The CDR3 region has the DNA TGTGCCTGGTGGACTAGCGGGAGGTACCTCTCTGAGCAGTACTTC. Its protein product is CAWWTSGRYLSEQYF.

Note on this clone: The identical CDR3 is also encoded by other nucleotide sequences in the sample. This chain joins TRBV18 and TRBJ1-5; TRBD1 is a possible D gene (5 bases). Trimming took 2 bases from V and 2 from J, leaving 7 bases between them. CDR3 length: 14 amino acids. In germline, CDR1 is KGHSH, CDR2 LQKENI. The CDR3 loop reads CASSPGTGNQPQHF. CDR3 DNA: TGTGCCAGCTCACCAGGGACCGGCAATCAGCCCCAGCATTTT. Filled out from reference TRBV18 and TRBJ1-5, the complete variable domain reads NAGVMQNPRHLVRRRGQEARLRCSPMKGHSHVYWYRQLPEEGLKFMVYLQKENIIDESGMPKERFSAEFPKEGPSILRIQQVVRGDSAAYFCASSPGTGNQPQHFGDGTRLSIL.

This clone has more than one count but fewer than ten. In DNA form, the CDR3 reads TGTGCCAGCAGCGGGGACGGTCTCCTGGTGAGGCAGTTCTTC. Amino acid sequence: CASSGDGLLVRQFF. This chain links TRBV28 with TRBJ2-1; D might be TRBD1 or TRBD2, each matching 5 bases. The germline CDR1 and CDR2 sequences are MDHEN and SYDVKM. V gave up 6 bases and J gave up 12 bases, with 21 bases separating them. The CDR3 is made up of 14 amino acids.